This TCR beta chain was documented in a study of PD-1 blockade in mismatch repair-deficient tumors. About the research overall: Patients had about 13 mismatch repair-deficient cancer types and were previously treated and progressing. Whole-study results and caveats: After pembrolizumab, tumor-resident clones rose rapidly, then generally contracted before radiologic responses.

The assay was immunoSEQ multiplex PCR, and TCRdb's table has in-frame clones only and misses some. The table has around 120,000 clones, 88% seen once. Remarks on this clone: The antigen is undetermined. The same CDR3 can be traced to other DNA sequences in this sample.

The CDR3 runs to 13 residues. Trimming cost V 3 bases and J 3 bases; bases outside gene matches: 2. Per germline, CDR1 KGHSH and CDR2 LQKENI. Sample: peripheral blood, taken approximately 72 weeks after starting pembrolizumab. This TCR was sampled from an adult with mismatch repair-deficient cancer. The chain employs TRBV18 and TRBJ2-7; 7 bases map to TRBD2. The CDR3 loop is CASSPGGFYEQYF. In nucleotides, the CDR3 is TGTGCCAGCTCACCGGGAGGGTTCTACGAGCAGTACTTC.